A selection of T cell receptor beta chains follows, all from one sample in a study of blood T cell repertoires in COVID-19. Measured with immunoSEQ multiplex PCR; TCRdb has only the in-frame clones, and not every one. The sample records more than 150,000 clones, under 85% being singletons. Sequences were obtained from peripheral blood. The receptor set was obtained from a woman of 80 years or more with acute or convalescent COVID-19. The CDR3 runs from the conserved cysteine through the conserved F or W. Each record gives: D gene, clone size, J gene, V gene, CDR3 DNA, CDR3 protein. The D gene is left open where the match is weak. Size is omitted from some rows. Given values are once, few, many or a class for expanded clones.

-	-	TRBJ2-1	TRBV6-6	TGTGCCAGCAGTTATACCGCGGAGCAGTTCTTC	CASSYTAEQFF
-	-	TRBJ1-1	TRBV4-1	TGCGCCAGCAGCCAATGGGAGCGGAACACTGAAGCTTTCTTT	CASSQWERNTEAFF
TRBD1	-	TRBJ1-5	TRBV7-2	TGTGCCAGCAGCTTAGACAGGGGCGGACAGCCCCAGCATTTT	CASSLDRGGQPQHF
TRBD1	-	TRBJ1-2	TRBV16	TGTGCCAGCAGCCCCAGGACAGGACTGGGGGGAGGCTACACCTTC	CASSPRTGLGGGYTF
-	-	TRBJ2-5	TRBV5-1	TGCGCCAGCAGCCTCTACCCGGGAGAGACCCAGTACTTC	CASSLYPGETQYF
-	-	TRBJ2-3	TRBV6-6	TGTGCCAGCAGTTACGTGGTCGGAGATACGCAGTATTTT	CASSYVVGDTQYF
-	-	TRBJ2-1	TRBV5-1	TGCGCCAGCAGCTTGCTTTCTGAGCAGTTCTTC	CASSLLSEQFF
-	-	TRBJ1-1	TRBV7-2	TGTGCCAGCAGCTTAATACGGGACACTGAAGCTTTCTTT	CASSLIRDTEAFF
TRBD2	-	TRBJ2-5	TRBV11-2	TGTGCCAGCAGCTGGACCTTAGCGGGGGGGCTGGAGACCCAGTACTTC	CASSWTLAGGLETQYF
TRBD1	-	TRBJ1-4	TRBV3-1/TRBV3-2	TGTGCCAGCAGCGACGACAGGGGGTTAGAAAAACTGTTTTTT	CASSDDRGLEKLFF
-	few	TRBJ1-2	TRBV6-5	TGTGCCAGCAGGACACAGGGATACTATGGCTACACCTTC	CASRTQGYYGYTF
-	-	TRBJ1-1	TRBV7-9	TGTGCCAGCAGCCCCCGTACGATGAGCACTGAAGCTTTCTTT	CASSPRTMSTEAFF
TRBD1	-	TRBJ1-2	TRBV7-9	TGTGCCAGCAGCTTACACAGGGGCCTGAGGGGCTACACCTTC	CASSLHRGLRGYTF
-	-	TRBJ1-2	TRBV29-1	TGCAGCGTCCGAAGGGGGGGAAACTATGGCTACACCTTC	CSVRRGGNYGYTF
TRBD1	-	TRBJ1-6	TRBV5-6	TGTGCCAGCAGCTTGGAGGGGGCGGATTCACCCCTCCACTTT	CASSLEGADSPLHF
-	once	TRBJ2-5	TRBV5-1	TGCGCCAGTTCCCCCAAGCGAGAGGTTCTGGGTCGAGAGACCCAGTACTTC	CASSPKREVLGRETQYF
TRBD1	once	TRBJ2-2	TRBV9	TGTGCCAGCAGCTCATCAGGGACAGACTATGCCGGGGAGCTGTTTTTT	CASSSSGTDYAGELFF
-	-	TRBJ2-7	TRBV27	TGTGCCAGCAGGGCGGGGCACGAGCAGTACTTC	CASRAGHEQYF
-	-	TRBJ1-6	TRBV12-2	TGTGCAAGTCGCACACAGGGGGTCGGTAATTCACCCCTCCACTTT	CASRTQGVGNSPLHF
TRBD2	-	TRBJ2-3	TRBV7-2	TGTGCCAGCAGCCAAGAAGGGACTAGCCCGACAGATACGCAGTATTTT	CASSQEGTSPTDTQYF
-	-	TRBJ1-2	TRBV2	TGTGCCAGCAGTGACCAGGGCTGGTATGGCTACACCTTC	CASSDQGWYGYTF
-	-	TRBJ1-2	TRBV7-9	TGTGCCAGCGTAGGGAGGGAACCCCCTGGAGGCTACACCTTC	CASVGREPPGGYTF
-	-	TRBJ2-3	TRBV30	TGTGCCTGGAGTGTAACCGGGACAGATACGCAGTATTTT	CAWSVTGTDTQYF
TRBD1	-	TRBJ1-5	TRBV19	TGTGCCAGTAGGGGACAGGGGGCGCGGGCCCAGCATTTT	CASRGQGARAQHF
-	-	TRBJ1-6	TRBV19	TGTGCCAGTAGGGAGGGTCAACACAATTCACCCCTCCACTTT	CASREGQHNSPLHF
TRBD2	-	TRBJ2-1	TRBV29-1	TGCAGCGCCGGGACTAGCGGATACAATGAGCAGTTCTTC	CSAGTSGYNEQFF
-	-	TRBJ1-1	TRBV5-6	TGTGCCAGCAGCCAACCTATGGAGCGCGCTGAAGCTTTCTTT	CASSQPMERAEAFF
-	-	TRBJ1-2	TRBV5-4	TGTGCCAGCAGCCGTGAGGGTGGCTACACCTTC	CASSREGGYTF
TRBD2	-	TRBJ2-1	TRBV9	TGTGCCAGCAGCGTAGCCGGGACTAGGGGTAATGAGCAGTTCTTC	CASSVAGTRGNEQFF
TRBD1	once	TRBJ2-2	TRBV19	TGTGCCAGTACCCATGCAGGGGGCATAAGAACCGGGGAGCTGTTTTTT	CASTHAGGIRTGELFF
TRBD1	-	TRBJ1-2	TRBV6-5	TGTGCCAGCAGATTCAGGGGGTGGGATGGCTACACCTTC	CASRFRGWDGYTF
-	once	TRBJ1-1	TRBV5-1	TGCGCCAGCAGCTTGGGCGGTGAAACTGAAGCTTTCTTT	CASSLGGETEAFF
-	-	TRBJ2-1	TRBV9	TGTGCCAGCAGCGTAGACGGGAGTGGCTGGAATGAGCAGTTCTTC	CASSVDGSGWNEQFF
-	-	TRBJ2-3	TRBV25-1	TGTGCCAGCAGGTCAACTAGCCCAAGAGGAACAGATACGCAGTATTTT	CASRSTSPRGTDTQYF
-	-	TRBJ2-7	TRBV5-1	TGCGCCAGCAGCTTGGGCAGGGTGAGAATAGAGCAGTACTTC	CASSLGRVRIEQYF
-	-	TRBJ2-5	TRBV5-1	TGCGCCAGCAGCTTGGTCTCTGAGACCCAGTACTTC	CASSLVSETQYF
TRBD1	-	TRBJ2-2	TRBV6-2/TRBV6-3	TGTGCCAGCAGCCCGGGACAGGCGTACACCGGGGAGCTGTTTTTT	CASSPGQAYTGELFF
-	-	TRBJ1-2	TRBV3-1/TRBV3-2	TGTGCCAGCAGCCCCAGGGCCAGCGGGTCATATGGCTACACCTTC	CASSPRASGSYGYTF
-	-	TRBJ1-1	TRBV5-1	TGCGCCAGCAGCTTGATGAACAGGCAGACTGAAGCTTTCTTT	CASSLMNRQTEAFF
-	-	TRBJ2-2	TRBV27	TGTGCCAGCACCTTCCGGCCGGGTGGAACCGGGGAGCTGTTTTTT	CASTFRPGGTGELFF
TRBD1	-	TRBJ2-5	TRBV5-4	TGTGCCAGCAGCGAAAGGGGGCAGGAGACCCAGTACTTC	CASSERGQETQYF
-	few	TRBJ2-2	TRBV3-1/TRBV3-2	TGTGCCAGCAGCCAAGAGTTGAAGACATCCACGAACACCGGGGAGCTGTTTTTT	CASSQELKTSTNTGELFF
TRBD1	-	TRBJ2-1	TRBV19	TGTGCCTCCCAGGGGGCCTATGAGCAGTTCTTC	CASQGAYEQFF
-	-	TRBJ2-1	TRBV3-1/TRBV3-2	TGTGCCAGCAGCCAAGACCAGTTACTTAGACAAAGCTACAATGAGCAGTTCTTC	CASSQDQLLRQSYNEQFF
TRBD1	few	TRBJ2-1	TRBV18	TGTGCCAGCTCACCAACTCCCGGGACAGGGCTTGTCAAGGAGTTCTTC	CASSPTPGTGLVKEFF